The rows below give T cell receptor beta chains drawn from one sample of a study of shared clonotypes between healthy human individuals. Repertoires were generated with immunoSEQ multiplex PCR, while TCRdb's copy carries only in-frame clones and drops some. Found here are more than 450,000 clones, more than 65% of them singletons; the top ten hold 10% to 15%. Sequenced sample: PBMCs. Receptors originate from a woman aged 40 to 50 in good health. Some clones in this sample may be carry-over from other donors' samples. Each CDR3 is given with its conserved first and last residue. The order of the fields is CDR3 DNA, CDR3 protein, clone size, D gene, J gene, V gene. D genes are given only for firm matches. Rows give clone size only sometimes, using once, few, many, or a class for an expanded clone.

cdr3_nt: TGTGCCAGCAGCTCACTAGCGGCCGGGCCCTACAATGAGCAGTTCTTC; cdr3_aa: CASSSLAAGPYNEQFF; clone_size: .; d_call: TRBD2; j_call: TRBJ2-1; v_call: TRBV11-2
cdr3_nt: TGCAGCGCCCAGGGGTATGGCTACGAGCAGTACTTC; cdr3_aa: CSAQGYGYEQYF; clone_size: .; d_call: .; j_call: TRBJ2-7; v_call: TRBV29-1
cdr3_nt: TGTGCCAGCAGTGAAAATGTGGCTGAGCAGTACTTC; cdr3_aa: CASSENVAEQYF; clone_size: .; d_call: .; j_call: TRBJ2-7; v_call: TRBV2
cdr3_nt: TGTGCCAGCTCTTCCACTAGCGGGAGAGCCTACGAGCAGTACTTC; cdr3_aa: CASSSTSGRAYEQYF; clone_size: .; d_call: TRBD2; j_call: TRBJ2-7; v_call: TRBV28
cdr3_nt: TGTGCCAGCAGTTTGGGGGGAGGATACGAGCAGTACTTC; cdr3_aa: CASSLGGGYEQYF; clone_size: .; d_call: .; j_call: TRBJ2-7; v_call: TRBV27
cdr3_nt: TGTGCCAGCAGCTTCGGCGGGGGGGCAGGAAACACCATATATTTT; cdr3_aa: CASSFGGGAGNTIYF; clone_size: once; d_call: .; j_call: TRBJ1-3; v_call: TRBV7-2
cdr3_nt: TGTGCCTGGAGTGTTGGGCGGGTCTCCTACGAGCAGTACTTC; cdr3_aa: CAWSVGRVSYEQYF; clone_size: .; d_call: .; j_call: TRBJ2-7; v_call: TRBV30
cdr3_nt: TGTGCCAGCGGCAGACAGCTCTGGGGAGCAGATACGCAGTATTTT; cdr3_aa: CASGRQLWGADTQYF; clone_size: .; d_call: .; j_call: TRBJ2-3; v_call: TRBV5-6
cdr3_nt: TGTGCCAGCAGCCGTCTAGCGGAGTATCACAATGAGCAGTTCTTC; cdr3_aa: CASSRLAEYHNEQFF; clone_size: .; d_call: TRBD2; j_call: TRBJ2-1; v_call: TRBV11-2
cdr3_nt: TGTGCCAGCAGTGAAGGAGCGGGAGGGCCCCCAGATACGCAGTATTTT; cdr3_aa: CASSEGAGGPPDTQYF; clone_size: .; d_call: TRBD2; j_call: TRBJ2-3; v_call: TRBV2
cdr3_nt: TGTGCCAGCAGCTTAGAGGGGGGTGGGGACTATGGCTACACCTTC; cdr3_aa: CASSLEGGGDYGYTF; clone_size: .; d_call: .; j_call: TRBJ1-2; v_call: TRBV11-2
cdr3_nt: TGCGCCAGCAGCTTGGCCCAGCGGGAGGTGGGAGAGACCCAGTACTTC; cdr3_aa: CASSLAQREVGETQYF; clone_size: once; d_call: TRBD2; j_call: TRBJ2-5; v_call: TRBV5-1
cdr3_nt: TGTGCCAGCAACCCTACAGGGGGCGCAGGTGGAAACACCATATATTTT; cdr3_aa: CASNPTGGAGGNTIYF; clone_size: .; d_call: TRBD1; j_call: TRBJ1-3; v_call: TRBV7-2
cdr3_nt: TGCGCCAGCAGCCAAGAAGAAGGGCAGTCCGCCTACGAGCAGTACTTC; cdr3_aa: CASSQEEGQSAYEQYF; clone_size: few; d_call: .; j_call: TRBJ2-7; v_call: TRBV4-1
cdr3_nt: TGTGCCAGTAGTATCCCTCCGGGACAGGGGAGGCGGGCCGGGGAGCTGTTTTTT; cdr3_aa: CASSIPPGQGRRAGELFF; clone_size: .; d_call: TRBD1; j_call: TRBJ2-2; v_call: TRBV19
cdr3_nt: TGTGCCAGCAGTTTATCTAGCGGGAGCTCCTACGAGCAGTACTTC; cdr3_aa: CASSLSSGSSYEQYF; clone_size: few; d_call: TRBD2; j_call: TRBJ2-7; v_call: TRBV28
cdr3_nt: TGTGCCAGCAGCGCCAGGCCTGGCACTGAAGCTTTCTTT; cdr3_aa: CASSARPGTEAFF; clone_size: .; d_call: .; j_call: TRBJ1-1; v_call: TRBV6-1
cdr3_nt: TGCGCCAGCAGCTTCCACAGGGTTTCCCTCATACAGGAGCCCCAGCATTTT; cdr3_aa: CASSFHRVSLIQEPQHF; clone_size: .; d_call: .; j_call: TRBJ1-5; v_call: TRBV5-1
cdr3_nt: TGTGCCAGCACCCCACGGGATTTCACAGATACGCAGTATTTT; cdr3_aa: CASTPRDFTDTQYF; clone_size: .; d_call: .; j_call: TRBJ2-3; v_call: TRBV28
cdr3_nt: TGTGCCAGAGGGACCTCGACGAACACCGGGGAGCTGTTTTTT; cdr3_aa: CARGTSTNTGELFF; clone_size: .; d_call: .; j_call: TRBJ2-2; v_call: TRBV2
cdr3_nt: TGCGCCAGCAGCCGGCGGGAGGCGAGTCCCTACGAGCAGTACTTC; cdr3_aa: CASSRREASPYEQYF; clone_size: .; d_call: TRBD2; j_call: TRBJ2-7; v_call: TRBV5-1
cdr3_nt: TGTGCCTGGAGTGTACAGCTGTTCCCGACCTCTTCTGGGGCCAACGTCCTGACTTTC; cdr3_aa: CAWSVQLFPTSSGANVLTF; clone_size: .; d_call: .; j_call: TRBJ2-6; v_call: TRBV30
cdr3_nt: TGTGCCAGCAGCCAAGACGGCAGGTCCTATGGCTACACCTTC; cdr3_aa: CASSQDGRSYGYTF; clone_size: .; d_call: .; j_call: TRBJ1-2; v_call: TRBV4-2
cdr3_nt: TGTGCCAGCAGTTTATTTGGGACAGGGGCGGGGGAGACCCAGTACTTC; cdr3_aa: CASSLFGTGAGETQYF; clone_size: .; d_call: TRBD1; j_call: TRBJ2-5; v_call: TRBV27
cdr3_nt: TGTGCCAGTAGAGTTAGCGGGAGGGTCGCGGGGGATGAGCAGTTCTTC; cdr3_aa: CASRVSGRVAGDEQFF; clone_size: few; d_call: TRBD2; j_call: TRBJ2-1; v_call: TRBV19
cdr3_nt: TGTGCCAGCAGTCCGGGACTTTATAATGAGCAGTTCTTC; cdr3_aa: CASSPGLYNEQFF; clone_size: .; d_call: .; j_call: TRBJ2-1; v_call: TRBV27
cdr3_nt: TGTGCCTGGAGTAGAGAGACCATTTCACCCCTCCACTTT; cdr3_aa: CAWSRETISPLHF; clone_size: .; d_call: .; j_call: TRBJ1-6; v_call: TRBV30
cdr3_nt: TGTGCCAGCAGCCAAGACGGGAGTCAGCCCCAGCATTTT; cdr3_aa: CASSQDGSQPQHF; clone_size: .; d_call: .; j_call: TRBJ1-5; v_call: TRBV14
cdr3_nt: TGCGCCAGCAGCCAAGAAGTTAGCGGGAGCGCAGATACGCAGTATTTT; cdr3_aa: CASSQEVSGSADTQYF; clone_size: .; d_call: TRBD2; j_call: TRBJ2-3; v_call: TRBV4-3
cdr3_nt: TGCGCCAGCAGGGCCGGCGAGGGCAGCAATCAGCCCCAGCATTTT; cdr3_aa: CASRAGEGSNQPQHF; clone_size: once; d_call: .; j_call: TRBJ1-5; v_call: TRBV4-1
cdr3_nt: TGTGCCAGCACCCGGGAAGTACAAGAGACCCAGTACTTC; cdr3_aa: CASTREVQETQYF; clone_size: .; d_call: .; j_call: TRBJ2-5; v_call: TRBV6-1
cdr3_nt: TGTGCCAGCAGCTTAGGACGACCGGGACTAGCGGTATACAATGAGCAGTTCTTC; cdr3_aa: CASSLGRPGLAVYNEQFF; clone_size: .; d_call: TRBD2; j_call: TRBJ2-1; v_call: TRBV7-9